Sequencing of this T cell receptor beta chain was carried out in a study of T-cell reconstitution after alpha-beta-depleted transplantation in children. Unique molecular identifiers featured in how the TCRbeta library was prepared. Via MiXCR, TCRdb re-called the PCR reads, giving one row per CDR3 protein. The data show hundreds of thousands of distinct CDR3 sequences, around 19% seen once. Trimming stripped 3 bases from V and 7 bases from J, with 17 bases between. The CDR3 extends over 14 amino acids. CDR1 and CDR2 from the germline V gene are SGHDT and YYEEEE. The sequencing here drew on PBMCs from the stem cell graft donor, taken from the stem cell graft. The genes are TRBV5-6 and TRBJ2-7, with D perhaps TRBD2 (5 bases). The sequence was obtained from a human donor who donated a stem cell graft to a child with acute lymphoblastic leukemia. This CDR3 reads CASSSLLGIGEQYF. CDR3 sequence (DNA): TGTGCCAGCAGCTCGCTTCTCGGGATAGGTGAGCAGTACTTC. Based on the CDR3 plus reference TRBV5-6 and TRBJ2-7, the full variable domain is DAGVTQSPTHLIKTRGQQVTLRCSPKSGHDTVSWYQQALGQGPQFIFQYYEEEERQRGNFPDRFSGHQFPNYSSELNVNALLLGDSALYLCASSSLLGIGEQYFGPGTRLTVT.